This paragraph covers one T cell receptor beta chain sequence. This sample stems from a study of blood T cells in healthy people across ages. Primed by a sample-barcoded 5' primer and a J-beta primer mix, a second PCR proceeded for about 6 to 11 cycles. TCRdb reprocessed the 5' RACE reads with MiXCR, giving one entry per CDR3 protein. The data hold about 730,000 distinct CDR3 sequences, with about 42% observed a single time. The receptor was isolated from a woman aged 55-70 years in good health. Sequencing used blood.

In DNA form, the CDR3 reads TGTGCCAGCACCCTCAACAGGGAATGTGAACAGTACTTC. Protein: CASTLNRECEQYF. The chain uses TRBV6-6 and TRBJ2-7; possibly TRBD1 for D (6 bases). The CDR3 runs 13 residues. Trimming took off 7 bases at V and 10 bases at J, with 20 bases between the two ends. CDR1 and CDR2 from the germline V gene are MNHNY and SVGAGI (reference sequence).